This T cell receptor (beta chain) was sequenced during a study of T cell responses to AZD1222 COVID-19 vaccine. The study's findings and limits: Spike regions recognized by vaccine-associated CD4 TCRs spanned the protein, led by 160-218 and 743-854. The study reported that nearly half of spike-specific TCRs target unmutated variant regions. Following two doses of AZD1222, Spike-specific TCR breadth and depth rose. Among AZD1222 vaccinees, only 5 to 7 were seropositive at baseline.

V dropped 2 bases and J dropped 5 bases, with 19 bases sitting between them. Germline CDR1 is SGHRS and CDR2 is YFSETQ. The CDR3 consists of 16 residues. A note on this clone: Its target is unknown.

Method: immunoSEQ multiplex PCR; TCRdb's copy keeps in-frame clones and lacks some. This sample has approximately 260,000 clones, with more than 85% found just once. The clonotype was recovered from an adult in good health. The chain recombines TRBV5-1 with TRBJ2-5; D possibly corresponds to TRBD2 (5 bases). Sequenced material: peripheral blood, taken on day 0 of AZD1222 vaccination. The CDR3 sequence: CASSLNPEAPQETQYF. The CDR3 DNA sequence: TGCGCCAGCAGCTTAAATCCGGAGGCCCCACAGGAGACCCAGTACTTC.